The T cell receptor beta chain described here comes from a study of CD8 T cells in Susac syndrome. An input of about 0.5 to 1 ug of RNA was subjected to reverse transcription using random hexamers. TCRdb passed the immunoSEQ multiplex PCR reads through MiXCR, listing each CDR3 protein once. The sample contains under 200,000 distinct CDR3 sequences, approximately 94% of which appear only once. The CDR3 is 14 amino acids. CDR1 SGHNT and CDR2 YYREEE come from the germline V gene (reference sequence). The V gene lost 4 bases and the J gene lost 5 bases, with 15 bases spanning the gap. The sequencing input was CD4+ T cells from PBMCs. This chain uses TRBV5-4 with TRBJ1-1; D may be TRBD1 (5 bases). The TCR was taken from a human donor with Susac syndrome. The CDR3 coding sequence is TGTGCCAGCAGCCCTCGCGGGGAGGGGACTGAAGCTTTCTTT. It encodes CASSPRGEGTEAFF.